The clone carrying this T cell receptor beta chain was seen at least ten times. Its antigen remains unknown. This sample is part of a study of read filtering for tumor transcriptome and immune sequencing. Overall study context: Patients were around 17 male and around 13 female, mean age 65.9 years, range about 47 to 85.

Study-level points and caveats: Without single-read clonotypes, shared clonotype proportions correlated more between IR-seq and RNA-seq. In IR-seq, single-read clonotypes were 75% to 90% of clonotypes but around 4% of reads.

At the time of active disease, bone marrow was collected from every patient. This library used approximately 390 ng RNA and molecular barcoded adaptors spanning alpha/delta and beta/gamma chains. TCRdb analysed the reads with MiXCR anew, one entry per CDR3 protein. The table has 42,000 or so distinct CDR3 sequences, around 15% seen once. The CDR3 contains 13 residues. V lost 4 bases, J lost 2 bases, and 8 bases lay in between. Germline values: CDR1 SGHDN, CDR2 FVKESK. This clonotype was sampled from a donor at least 40 years old with multiple myeloma. The chain has TRBV14 and TRBJ2-5; D is uncertain. The sequenced sample was a population of CD138-negative cells sorted from bone marrow. CDR3 sequence: CASSRSWQETQYF. CDR3 coding DNA: TGTGCCAGCAGCCGGAGCTGGCAAGAGACCCAGTACTTC.